The clone carrying this T cell receptor (beta chain) has a handful of counts. Its specificity is not known. This record belongs to a study of beta chain features in type 1 diabetes. Broader study findings: Shortening that was moderate but significant affected the TCRB CDR3s of Type 1 diabetes patients in all four CD4+ subsets.

This CDR3 spans 14 amino acids. The germline V gene encodes CDR1 LGHNA and CDR2 YNFKEQ. V dropped 4 bases and J dropped 7 bases, with 15 bases sitting between them. Sorting of CD4+ naive, central memory, regulatory and stem cell-like memory cells was performed via CD45RO/CCR7/CD25/CD127/CD95/CD27. Reverse transcribing all isolated RNA meant expressed TCRB transcripts were sequenced. Data came from immunoSEQ multiplex PCR; TCRdb stores just in-frame clones and leaves some out. The table records about 700,000 clones, around an eighth of them present only once. The chain combines TRBV4-2 with TRBJ2-3; tentative D call: TRBD2 (6 bases). The sequenced sample consisted of naive CD4+ T cells from blood. This sequence was found in a man aged 18 to 30 with type 1 diabetes. The CDR3: CASSPRGKSNTQYF. CDR3 nucleotides: TGTGCCAGCAGCCCACGGGGGAAATCAAATACGCAGTATTTT.